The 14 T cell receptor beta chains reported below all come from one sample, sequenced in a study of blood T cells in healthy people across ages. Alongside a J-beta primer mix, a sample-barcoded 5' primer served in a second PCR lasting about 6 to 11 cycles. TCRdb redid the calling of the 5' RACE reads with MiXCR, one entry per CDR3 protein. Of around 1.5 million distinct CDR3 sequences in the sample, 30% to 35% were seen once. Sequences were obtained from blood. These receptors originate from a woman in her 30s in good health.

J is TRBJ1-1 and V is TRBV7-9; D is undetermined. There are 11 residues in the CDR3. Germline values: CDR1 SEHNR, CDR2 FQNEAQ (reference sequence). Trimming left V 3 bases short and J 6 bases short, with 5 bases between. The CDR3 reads CASSFLAEAFF. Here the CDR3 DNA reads TGTGCCAGCAGCTTTTTAGCTGAAGCTTTCTTT.

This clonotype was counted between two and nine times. CDR3 residues: CSARANKGDTQYF. The CDR3 DNA is TGCAGTGCTAGAGCTAACAAGGGGGATACGCAGTATTTT. The chain carries TRBV20-1 and TRBJ2-3; D is possibly TRBD1 (5 bases). Germline CDR1 is DFQATT and CDR2 is SNEGSKA (reference sequence). The CDR3 spans 13 residues. V dropped 1 base and J dropped 6 bases, with 11 bases sitting between them.

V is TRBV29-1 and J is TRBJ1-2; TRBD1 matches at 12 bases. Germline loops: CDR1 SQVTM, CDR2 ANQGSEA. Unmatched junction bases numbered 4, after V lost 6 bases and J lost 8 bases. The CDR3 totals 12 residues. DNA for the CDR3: TGCAGCGTCCTCGGGACAGGGGGCGGCTACACCTTC. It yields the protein CSVLGTGGGYTF.

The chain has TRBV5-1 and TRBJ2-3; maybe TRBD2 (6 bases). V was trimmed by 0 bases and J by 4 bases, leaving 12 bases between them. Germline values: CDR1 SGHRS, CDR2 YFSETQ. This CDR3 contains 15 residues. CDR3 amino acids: CASSLAGVFADTQYF. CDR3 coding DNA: TGCGCCAGCAGCTTGGCGGGAGTGTTTGCAGATACGCAGTATTTT.

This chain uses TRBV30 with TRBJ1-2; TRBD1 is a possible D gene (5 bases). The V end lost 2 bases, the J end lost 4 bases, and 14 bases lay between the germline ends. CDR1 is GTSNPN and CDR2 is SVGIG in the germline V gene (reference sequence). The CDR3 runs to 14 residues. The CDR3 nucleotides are TGTGCCTGGAGTCGGACGGAAAGGGGCTATGGCTACACCTTC. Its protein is CAWSRTERGYGYTF.

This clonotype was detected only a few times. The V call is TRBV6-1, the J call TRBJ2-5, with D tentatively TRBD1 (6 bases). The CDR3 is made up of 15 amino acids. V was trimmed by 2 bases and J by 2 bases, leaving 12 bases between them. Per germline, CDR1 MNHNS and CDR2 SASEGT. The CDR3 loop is CASSELQGTQETQYF. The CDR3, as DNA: TGTGCCAGCAGTGAACTACAGGGAACACAAGAGACCCAGTACTTC.

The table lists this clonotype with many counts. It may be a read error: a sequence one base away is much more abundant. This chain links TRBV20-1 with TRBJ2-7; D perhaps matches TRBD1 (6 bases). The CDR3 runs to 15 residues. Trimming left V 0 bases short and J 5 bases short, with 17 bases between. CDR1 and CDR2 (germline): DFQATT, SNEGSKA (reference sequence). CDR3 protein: CSARDPETGCHEQYF. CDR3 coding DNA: TGCAGTGCTAGAGACCCGGAGACAGGATGCCACGAGCAGTACTTC.

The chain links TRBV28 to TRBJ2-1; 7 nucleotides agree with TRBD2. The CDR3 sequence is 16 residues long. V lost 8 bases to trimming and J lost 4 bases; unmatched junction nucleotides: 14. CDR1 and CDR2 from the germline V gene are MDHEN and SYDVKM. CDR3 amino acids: CASSLTGQGLYNEQFF. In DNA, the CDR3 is TGTGCCAGCTCCCTAACGGGGCAGGGACTATACAATGAGCAGTTCTTC.

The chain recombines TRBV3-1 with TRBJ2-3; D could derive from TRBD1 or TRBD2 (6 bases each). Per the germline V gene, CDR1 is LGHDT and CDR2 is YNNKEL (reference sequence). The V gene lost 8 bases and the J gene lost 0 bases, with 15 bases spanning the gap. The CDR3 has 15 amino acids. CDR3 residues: CASRPTGGSTDTQYF. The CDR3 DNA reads TGTGCCAGCCGACCGACAGGAGGGAGCACAGATACGCAGTATTTT.

The DNA for the CDR3 is TGTGCCAGCACCCACCCAGGGGCCTACGAGCAGTACTTC. Its protein is CASTHPGAYEQYF. The gene calls are TRBV3-1 and TRBJ2-7, with a possible D match to TRBD1 (6 bases). The CDR3 spans 13 residues. V was pared by 7 bases and J by 2 bases, with 12 bases between. From germline, CDR1 is LGHDT and CDR2 YNNKEL (reference sequence).

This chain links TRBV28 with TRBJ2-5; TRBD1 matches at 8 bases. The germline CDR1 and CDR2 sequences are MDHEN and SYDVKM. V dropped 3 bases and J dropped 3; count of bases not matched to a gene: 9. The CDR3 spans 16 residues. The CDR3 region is CASSFITGGWKETQYF. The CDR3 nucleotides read TGTGCCAGCAGTTTTATAACAGGGGGGTGGAAAGAGACCCAGTACTTC.

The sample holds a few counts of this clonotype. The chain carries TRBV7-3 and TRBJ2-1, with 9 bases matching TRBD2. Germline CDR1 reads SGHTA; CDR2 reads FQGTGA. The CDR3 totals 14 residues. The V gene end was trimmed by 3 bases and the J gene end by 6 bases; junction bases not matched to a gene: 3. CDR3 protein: CASSLGLAFNEQFF. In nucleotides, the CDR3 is TGTGCCAGCAGCTTGGGACTAGCCTTCAATGAGCAGTTCTTC.

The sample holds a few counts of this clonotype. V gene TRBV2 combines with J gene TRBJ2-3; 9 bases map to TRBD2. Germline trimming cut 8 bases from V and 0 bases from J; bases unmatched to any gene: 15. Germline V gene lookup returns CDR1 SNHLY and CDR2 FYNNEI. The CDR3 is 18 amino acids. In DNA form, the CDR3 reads TGTGCCAGCTTGGTAGCGGGGGCCGCAACCCTTAGCACAGATACGCAGTATTTT. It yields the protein CASLVAGAATLSTDTQYF.

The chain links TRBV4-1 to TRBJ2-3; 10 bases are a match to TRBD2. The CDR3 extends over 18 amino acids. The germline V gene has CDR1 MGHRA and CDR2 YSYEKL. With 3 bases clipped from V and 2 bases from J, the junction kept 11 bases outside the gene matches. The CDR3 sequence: CASSHQVLAGGSTDTQYF. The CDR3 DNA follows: TGCGCCAGCAGCCATCAAGTATTAGCGGGGGGCTCCACAGATACGCAGTATTTT.